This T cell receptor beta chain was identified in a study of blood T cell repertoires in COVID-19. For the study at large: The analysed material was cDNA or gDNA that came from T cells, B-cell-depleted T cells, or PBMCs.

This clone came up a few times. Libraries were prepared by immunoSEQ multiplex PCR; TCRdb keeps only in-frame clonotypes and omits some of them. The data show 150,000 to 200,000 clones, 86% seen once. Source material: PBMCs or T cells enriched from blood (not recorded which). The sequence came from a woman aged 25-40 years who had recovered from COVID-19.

CDR3 sequence reads: CASKSVGEGLHEQYF. The CDR3 DNA sequence: TGTGCCAGCAAGTCGGTAGGGGAGGGCCTCCACGAGCAGTACTTC. The rearrangement joins TRBV13 to TRBJ2-7, with TRBD2 matching 7 bases. The germline V gene has CDR1 PRHDT and CDR2 FYEKMQ (reference sequence). The CDR3 is 15 amino acids. After removal of 7 bases from V and 5 bases from J, the junction contained 14 bases not matched to a gene.